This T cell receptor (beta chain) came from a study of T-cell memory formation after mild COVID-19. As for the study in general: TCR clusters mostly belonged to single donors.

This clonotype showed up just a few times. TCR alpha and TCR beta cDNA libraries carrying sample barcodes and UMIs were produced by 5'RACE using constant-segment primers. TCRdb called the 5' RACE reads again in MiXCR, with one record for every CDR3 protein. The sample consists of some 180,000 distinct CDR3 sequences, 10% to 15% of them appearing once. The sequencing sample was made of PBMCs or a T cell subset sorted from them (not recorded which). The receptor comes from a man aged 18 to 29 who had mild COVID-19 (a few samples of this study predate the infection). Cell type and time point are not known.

The chain's CDR3 is CASSLTPLPYEQYV. The CDR3 nucleotides read TGTGCCAGCAGCTTGACCCCCCTACCCTACGAGCAGTACGTC. The chain has TRBV5-5 and TRBJ2-7; no reliable D call. The CDR3 is made up of 14 amino acids. Germline assignment: CDR1 SGHKS and CDR2 YYEKEE (reference sequence). V lost 1 base, J lost 2 bases, and 10 bases lay in between.